This T cell receptor beta chain was identified during a study of shared clonotypes between healthy human individuals. This clone was recorded only once. Its cognate antigen is unknown. CDR3 length equals 14 residues. CDR1 is MNHNS and CDR2 is SASEGT in the germline V gene. Trimming pared 5 bases from V and 2 bases from J, leaving 12 bases between. For sorted subsets, approximately 180 ng DNA per replicate equaled 33,000 or so T cell genomes. TCRdb keeps only in-frame clones here, not all; method: immunoSEQ multiplex PCR. This table holds about 2.4 million clones, 93% found once. The authors divided CD4+ cells into CD45RA+ naive and CD45RA-negative memory subsets. Study-wide results and limits: Generally, naive subsets (rather than memory subsets) showed larger estimated richness.

Sequenced input: naive CD4+ T cells from PBMCs. The subset denotes: CD45RA+ positively selected. The clonotype was recovered from a man aged 18 to 29 in good health. Some clones in this sample may be carry-over from other donors' samples. J is TRBJ1-2 and V is TRBV6-1; D call uncertain. The CDR3 DNA reads as TGTGCCAGCAGTCCCTCTGGGGTAAACTATGGCTACACCTTC. Its protein product is CASSPSGVNYGYTF.